This T cell receptor (beta chain) was sequenced during a study of cytomegalovirus exposure and HLA in healthy donors. Across the study: Samples from HLA-typed donors yielded around 85 million unique TCRs in an early data release.

Both 60 Vbeta primers and 13 Jbeta primers went into the PCR. Using immunoSEQ multiplex PCR, the repertoire was profiled, and TCRdb retains in-frame clones only, with some absent. Of about 160,000 clones listed, around 82% are singletons. Per germline, CDR1 SEHNR and CDR2 FQNEAQ (reference sequence). With 0 bases clipped from V and 6 bases from J, the junction kept 15 bases outside the gene matches. The CDR3 is made up of 18 amino acids. As regards this clone: Its target is not known.

Study results and limitations: HLA restriction was apparent for most CMV-associated TCR beta chains in a later analysis. In an earlier analysis, in roughly 600 donors, most V segments appeared productive either ~90% or ~30% of the time.

The donors (healthy individuals) were bone marrow donors. The source of this sequence is a middle-aged man in good health and CMV-seropositive. The sequenced material came from PBMCs. The V gene is TRBV7-9, the J gene TRBJ2-7; 9 nucleotides line up with TRBD1. Here the CDR3 DNA reads TGTGCCAGCAGCTTAGCAAAAGGGGGGGGACAGGGACTATCCGAGCAGTACTTC. This codes for CASSLAKGGGQGLSEQYF. Drawing the rest from reference TRBV7-9 and TRBJ2-7, the complete variable domain is DTGVSQNPRHKITKRGQNVTFRCDPISEHNRLYWYRQTLGQGPEFLTYFQNEAQLEKSRLLSDRFSAERPKGSFSTLEIQRTEQGDSAMYLCASSLAKGGGQGLSEQYFGPGTRLTVT.